This record looks at one T cell receptor beta chain sequence and its context. Its antigen is not identified. With 8 bases removed from V and 4 bases from J, the gap between germline ends came to 17 bases. Germline-derived CDR1 and CDR2 are ENHRY and SYGVKD. The CDR3 runs 15 residues. It was with 60 Vbeta and 13 Jbeta primers that the PCR ran. TCRdb's table, derived via immunoSEQ multiplex PCR, lists solely in-frame clones and lacks some. This table holds around 170,000 clones, around 77% found once. The data originate from a study of cytomegalovirus exposure and HLA in healthy donors. Study observations and caveats: Per published reports, the classifier diagnosed cytomegalovirus status with high specificity and sensitivity.

Sequencing was performed on PBMCs. This clonotype originated in a middle-aged man in good health and CMV-seronegative. V usage is TRBV10-3 and J usage is TRBJ1-4; D unresolved. The CDR3 DNA reads TGTGCCATCGGAATGGCAGGACTGGGTAATGAAAAACTGTTTTTT. Translated, it gives CAIGMAGLGNEKLFF.